This TCR beta chain was sequenced in a study of beta chain features in type 1 diabetes. The authors reverse transcribed all of the isolated RNA, so sequencing captured expressed TCRB transcripts. Profiled with immunoSEQ multiplex PCR; TCRdb holds only in-frame clones, not every one. Among about 220,000 clones listed, roughly 10% were seen once. Cell sorting via CD45RO/CCR7/CD25/CD127/CD95/CD27 was performed to obtain CD4+ naive, central memory, regulatory and stem cell-like memory cells. This CDR3 spans 16 amino acids. Germline assignment: CDR1 SGHTA and CDR2 FQGNSA. V trimming: 5 bases; J trimming: 9 bases; junction bases outside the gene matches: 10.

The receptor's source is a man aged 18 to 30 in good health. The sample consisted of central memory CD4+ T cells from blood. The rearrangement joins TRBV7-2 to TRBJ2-1; 13 nucleotides agree with TRBD2. CDR3 DNA sequence: TGTGCCAGCAGCCCTAGACTAGCGGGAGGTAGGGTTGAGCAGTTCTTC. It encodes CASSPRLAGGRVEQFF.